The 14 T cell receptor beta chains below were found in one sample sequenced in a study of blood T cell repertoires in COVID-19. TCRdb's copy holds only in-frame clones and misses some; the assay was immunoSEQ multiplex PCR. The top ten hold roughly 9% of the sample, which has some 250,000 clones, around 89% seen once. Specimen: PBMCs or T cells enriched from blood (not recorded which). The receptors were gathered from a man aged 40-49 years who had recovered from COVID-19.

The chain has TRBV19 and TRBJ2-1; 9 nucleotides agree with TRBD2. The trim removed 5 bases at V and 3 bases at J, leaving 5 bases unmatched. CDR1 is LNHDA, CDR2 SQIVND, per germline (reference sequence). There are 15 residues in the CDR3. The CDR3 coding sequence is TGTGCCAGTAGTGCCGCTAGCGGGATCTACAATGAGCAGTTCTTC. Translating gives CASSAASGIYNEQFF. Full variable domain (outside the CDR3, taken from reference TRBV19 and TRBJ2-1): DGGITQSPKYLFRKEGQNVTLSCEQNLNHDAMYWYRQDPGQGLRLIYYSQIVNDFQKGDIAEGYSVSREKKESFPLTVTSAQKNPTAFYLCASSAASGIYNEQFFGPGTRLTVL.

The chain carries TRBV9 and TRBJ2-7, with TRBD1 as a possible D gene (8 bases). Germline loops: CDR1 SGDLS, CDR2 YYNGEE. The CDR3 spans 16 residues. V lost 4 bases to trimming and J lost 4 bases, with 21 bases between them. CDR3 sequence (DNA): TGTGCCAGCAGCCCCCGGGGGGCAGGGGGCTTTTACGAGCAGTACTTC. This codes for CASSPRGAGGFYEQYF.

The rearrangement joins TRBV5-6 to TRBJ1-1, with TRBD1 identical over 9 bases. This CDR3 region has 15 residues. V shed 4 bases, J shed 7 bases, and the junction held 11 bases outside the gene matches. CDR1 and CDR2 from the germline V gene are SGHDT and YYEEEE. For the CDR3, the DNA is TGTGCCAGCAGCCTCCCGGGACAGGGTTTATATGAAGCTTTCTTT. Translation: CASSLPGQGLYEAFF. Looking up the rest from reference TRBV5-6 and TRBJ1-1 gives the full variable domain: DAGVTQSPTHLIKTRGQQVTLRCSPKSGHDTVSWYQQALGQGPQFIFQYYEEEERQRGNFPDRFSGHQFPNYSSELNVNALLLGDSALYLCASSLPGQGLYEAFFGQGTRLTVV.

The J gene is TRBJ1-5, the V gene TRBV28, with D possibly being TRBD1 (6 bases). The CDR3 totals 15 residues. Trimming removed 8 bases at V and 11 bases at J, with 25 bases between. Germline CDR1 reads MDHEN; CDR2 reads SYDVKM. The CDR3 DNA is TGTGCCAGCGGTCACCGAGACAGGTCCAGCGGGACCCAGCATTTT. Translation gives CASGHRDRSSGTQHF. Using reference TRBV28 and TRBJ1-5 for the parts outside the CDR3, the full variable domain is DVKVTQSSRYLVKRTGEKVFLECVQDMDHENMFWYRQDPGLGLRLIYFSYDVKMKEKGDIPEGYSVSREKKERFSLILESASTNQTSMYLCASGHRDRSSGTQHFGDGTRLSIL.

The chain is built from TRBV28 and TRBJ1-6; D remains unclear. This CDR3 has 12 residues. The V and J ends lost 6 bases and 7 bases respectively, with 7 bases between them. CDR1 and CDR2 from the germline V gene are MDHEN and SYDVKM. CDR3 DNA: TGTGCCAGCAGCAGAATGAATTCACCCCTCCACTTT. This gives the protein CASSRMNSPLHF.

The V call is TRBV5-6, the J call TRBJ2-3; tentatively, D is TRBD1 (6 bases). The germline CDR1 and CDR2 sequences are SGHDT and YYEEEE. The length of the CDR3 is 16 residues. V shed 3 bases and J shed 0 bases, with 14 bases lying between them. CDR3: CASSSRTDISTDTQYF. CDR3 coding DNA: TGTGCCAGCAGCTCCCGGACAGATATTAGCACAGATACGCAGTATTTT.

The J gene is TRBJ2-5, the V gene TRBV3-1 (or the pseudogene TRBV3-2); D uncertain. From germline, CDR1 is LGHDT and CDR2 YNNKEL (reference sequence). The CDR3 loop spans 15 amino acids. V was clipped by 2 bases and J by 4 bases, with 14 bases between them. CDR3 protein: CASSQFGQARETQYF. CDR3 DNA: TGTGCCAGCAGCCAATTCGGCCAGGCCCGAGAGACCCAGTACTTC.

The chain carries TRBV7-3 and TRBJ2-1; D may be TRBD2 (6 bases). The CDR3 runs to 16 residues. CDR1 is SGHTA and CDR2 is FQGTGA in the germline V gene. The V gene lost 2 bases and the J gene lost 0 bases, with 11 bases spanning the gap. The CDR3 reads CASSLGAGSSYNEQFF. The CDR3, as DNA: TGTGCCAGCAGCTTAGGGGCGGGGAGCTCCTACAATGAGCAGTTCTTC.

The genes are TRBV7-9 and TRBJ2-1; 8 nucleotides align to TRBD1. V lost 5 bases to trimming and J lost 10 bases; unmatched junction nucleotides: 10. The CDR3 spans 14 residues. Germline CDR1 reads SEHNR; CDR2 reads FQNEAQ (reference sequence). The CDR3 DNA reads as TGTGCCAGCAGCCGAATTCGACAGGGGACCGAGCAGTTCTTC. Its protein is CASSRIRQGTEQFF.

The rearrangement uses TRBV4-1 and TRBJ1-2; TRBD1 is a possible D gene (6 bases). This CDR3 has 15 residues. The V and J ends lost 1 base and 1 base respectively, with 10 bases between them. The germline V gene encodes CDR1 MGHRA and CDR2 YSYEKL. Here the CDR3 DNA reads TGCGCCAGCAGCCAAGCCCGGACAGTTAACTATGGCTACACCTTC. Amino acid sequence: CASSQARTVNYGYTF.

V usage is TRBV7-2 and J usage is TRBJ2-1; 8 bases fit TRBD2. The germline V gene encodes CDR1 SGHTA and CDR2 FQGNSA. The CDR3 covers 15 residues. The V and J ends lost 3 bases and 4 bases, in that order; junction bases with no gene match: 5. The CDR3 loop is CASSFVSGNYNEQFF. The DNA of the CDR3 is TGTGCCAGCAGCTTCGTTAGCGGGAATTACAATGAGCAGTTCTTC. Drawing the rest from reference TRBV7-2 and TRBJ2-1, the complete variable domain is GAGVSQSPSNKVTEKGKDVELRCDPISGHTALYWYRQSLGQGLEFLIYFQGNSAPDKSGLPSDRFSAERTGGSVSTLTIQRTQQEDSAVYLCASSFVSGNYNEQFFGPGTRLTVL.

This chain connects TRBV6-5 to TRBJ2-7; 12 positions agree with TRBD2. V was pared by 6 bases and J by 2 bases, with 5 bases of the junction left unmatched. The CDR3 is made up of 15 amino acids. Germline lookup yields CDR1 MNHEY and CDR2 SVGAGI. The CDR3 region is CASSPTSGSPYEQYF. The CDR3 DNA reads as TGTGCCAGCAGCCCGACTAGCGGGAGTCCCTACGAGCAGTACTTC.

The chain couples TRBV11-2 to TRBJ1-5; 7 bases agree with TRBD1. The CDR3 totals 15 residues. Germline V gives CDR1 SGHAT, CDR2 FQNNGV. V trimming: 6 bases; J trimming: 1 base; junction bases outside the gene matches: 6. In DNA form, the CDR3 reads TGTGCCAGCAGTCGGGACAGCAAGAGCAATCAGCCCCAGCATTTT. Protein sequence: CASSRDSKSNQPQHF.

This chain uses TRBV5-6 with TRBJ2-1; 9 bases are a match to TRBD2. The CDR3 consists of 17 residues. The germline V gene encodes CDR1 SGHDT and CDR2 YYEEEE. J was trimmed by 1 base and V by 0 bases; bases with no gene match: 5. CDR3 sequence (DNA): TGTGCCAGCAGCTTGGTCAGTAGCGGGGGTTCCTACAATGAGCAGTTCTTC. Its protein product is CASSLVSSGGSYNEQFF.